These 20 T cell receptor beta chains were all obtained from the same sample, sequenced in a study of blood T cell repertoires in COVID-19 (dated by TCRdb to about 2020). Receptor libraries were prepared by the immunoSEQ multiplex PCR assay. In TCRdb, the immuneACCESS table is reduced to in-frame sequences with V and J assigned. These tables do not hold every clone; where another copy was compared, an unresolved V gene accounts for under half, and the others remain unexplained. Within this sample are under 350,000 clones, with around nine tenths of them counted one time only. The ten largest clones add up to around 2.4% of the sample. The specimen sequenced was PBMCs or T cells enriched from blood (not recorded which). These receptors were taken from a woman in her late teens or twenties who had recovered from COVID-19.

The chain is built from TRBV3-1 (or the pseudogene TRBV3-2) and TRBJ2-5; TRBD1 matches 7 bases. This CDR3 has 14 amino acids. Germline loops: CDR1 LGHDT, CDR2 YNNKEL (reference sequence). V trimming: 5 bases; J trimming: 5 bases; junction bases outside the gene matches: 8. The CDR3 nucleotides read TGTGCCAGCAGCACAGGGGAGAGAGATGAGACCCAGTACTTC. Translation: CASSTGERDETQYF.

The V and J genes are TRBV6-6 and TRBJ1-2, with 11 bases matching TRBD1. The J segment lost 4 bases and the V segment lost 8 bases, leaving 9 bases of the junction unmatched. Germline CDR1 is MNHNY and CDR2 is SVGAGI (reference sequence). The CDR3 loop spans 15 amino acids. This chain's CDR3 is CASRTGGFQSYGYTF. CDR3 DNA sequence: TGTGCCAGCCGGACAGGGGGCTTCCAAAGCTATGGCTACACCTTC.

The rearrangement uses TRBV4-3 and TRBJ2-2; D perhaps matches TRBD1 (5 bases). In germline, CDR1 is LGHNA, CDR2 YSLEER. The CDR3 is 16 residues long. V lost 3 bases to trimming and J lost 1 base, with 12 bases between them. CDR3 coding DNA: TGCGCCAGCAGCCACGGAAACGGACAGAACACCGGGGAGCTGTTTTTT. It yields the protein CASSHGNGQNTGELFF.

This chain links TRBV24-1 with TRBJ2-6, with TRBD1 matching over 8 bases. The germline CDR1 and CDR2 sequences are KGHDR and SFDVKD. CDR3 length equals 18 residues. J gave up 0 bases and V 4 bases, and 7 bases lay outside the gene matches. The CDR3 coding sequence is TGTGCCACCAGTGAACAGGGACAGGAGCCCTCTGGGGCCAACGTCCTGACTTTC. Amino acids: CATSEQGQEPSGANVLTF.

This clone was recorded a few times. The chain recombines TRBV7-2 with TRBJ2-1; 10 bases match TRBD2. The V segment lost 8 bases and the J segment 6 bases; nucleotides outside the gene matches: 7. This CDR3 contains 14 residues. Germline V gene data show CDR1 as SGHTA and CDR2 as FQGNSA. CDR3 coding DNA: TGTGCCAGCCATACCGGGACTAGCGCCAATGAGCAGTTCTTC. It is translated as CASHTGTSANEQFF.

The chain joins TRBV12-5 to TRBJ2-3, with 14 positions matching TRBD2. Trimming cost V 1 base and J 4 bases; bases outside gene matches: 19. The CDR3 consists of 22 residues. Germline values: CDR1 LGHNT, CDR2 FRNRAP. CDR3 DNA sequence: TGTGCTAGTGGTTTGGACCCGACCGGGACTAGCGGGGGCCTCCGAGTCCCAGATACGCAGTATTTT. Its translation is CASGLDPTGTSGGLRVPDTQYF. Full variable domain (remainder filled in from reference TRBV12-5 and TRBJ2-3): DARVTQTPRHKVTEMGQEVTMRCQPILGHNTVFWYRQTMMQGLELLAYFRNRAPLDDSGMPKDRFSAEMPDATLATLKIQPSEPRDSAVYFCASGLDPTGTSGGLRVPDTQYFGPGTRLTVL.

This clone was observed a handful of times. This chain connects TRBV7-7 to TRBJ2-7; D gene ambiguous. Germline lookup yields CDR1 SSHAT and CDR2 FNYEAQ (reference sequence). The CDR3 runs 13 residues. V lost 4 bases, J lost 7 bases, and 14 bases lay in between. The CDR3 region is CASSSDTNGEQYF. The CDR3 DNA follows: TGTGCCAGCAGCTCCGACACGAATGGGGAGCAGTACTTC.

The J gene is TRBJ2-5, the V gene TRBV7-8, with D possibly being TRBD1 (5 bases). CDR3 length: 14 residues. Trimming left V 0 bases short and J 5 bases short, with 10 bases between. CDR1 SGHVS and CDR2 FQNEAQ come from the germline V gene. The CDR3 loop is CASSLADSGETQYF. CDR3 DNA: TGTGCCAGCAGCTTAGCCGACTCAGGGGAGACCCAGTACTTC.

The V call is TRBV28, the J call TRBJ1-4, with 9 bases fitting TRBD1. CDR1 is MDHEN and CDR2 is SYDVKM in the germline V gene. The CDR3 covers 15 residues. J lost 15 bases, V lost 6 bases, and 17 bases had no gene match. This chain's CDR3 is CASSPPFRDRVGVFF. The CDR3 DNA reads TGTGCCAGCAGCCCACCCTTCCGGGACAGGGTCGGAGTGTTTTTT.

The chain combines TRBV28 with TRBJ1-2; the D gene is possibly TRBD1 (6 bases). The germline V gene encodes CDR1 MDHEN and CDR2 SYDVKM. V was trimmed by 2 bases and J by 8 bases, leaving 18 bases between them. The CDR3 extends over 15 amino acids. The CDR3 DNA follows: TGTGCCAGCAGTTTAAGGCGGACTGGGGGCTACGGCTACACCTTC. Amino acids: CASSLRRTGGYGYTF.

On this clone: The same CDR3 can be traced to other DNA sequences in this sample. The chain is built from TRBV5-4 and TRBJ1-1; D is unclear. Trimming left V 2 bases short and J 1 base short, with 6 bases between. The CDR3 consists of 13 residues. Germline V gene lookup returns CDR1 SGHNT and CDR2 YYREEE (reference sequence). The CDR3 region has the DNA TGTGCCAGCAGCTTTTCCCAGAACACTGAAGCTTTCTTT. It translates to CASSFSQNTEAFF.

This clone was observed a single time. This sample also contains other DNA sequences that code for the same CDR3. V and J are TRBV27 and TRBJ2-7; a weak D match, TRBD1 (5 bases). Germline V gives CDR1 MNHEY, CDR2 SMNVEV (reference sequence). The CDR3 is 14 amino acids. V gave up 5 bases and J gave up 2 bases, with 13 bases separating them. In nucleotides, the CDR3 is TGTGCCAGCAGTGTGACAGATCCGACCTACGAGCAGTACTTC. Protein sequence: CASSVTDPTYEQYF.

V usage is TRBV3-1 (or the pseudogene TRBV3-2) and J usage is TRBJ1-6; 9 nucleotides agree with TRBD1. Germline V lookup: CDR1 LGHDT, CDR2 YNNKEL (reference sequence). The CDR3 extends over 16 amino acids. Trimming cost V 1 base and J 10 bases; bases outside gene matches: 8. As DNA, the CDR3 is TGTGCCAGCAGCCAAGCGCCGACAGGGGGAGGATCACCCCTCCACTTT. Its translation: CASSQAPTGGGSPLHF.

The chain carries TRBV6-5 and TRBJ2-5; perhaps TRBD2 as D (5 bases). Germline values: CDR1 MNHEY, CDR2 SVGAGI. Trimming took off 5 bases at V and 5 bases at J, with 12 bases between the two ends. This CDR3 contains 13 residues. CDR3 nucleotide sequence: TGTGCCAGCAGTCGAGGGCCTCGGGAGACCCAGTACTTC. Protein: CASSRGPRETQYF.

The V gene is TRBV5-6, the J gene TRBJ1-2; possible D gene TRBD1, 5 bases. The CDR3 has 16 residues. Deletions cut 0 bases from V and 5 bases from J, with 17 bases between. Germline values: CDR1 SGHDT, CDR2 YYEEEE. Written as DNA, the CDR3 is TGTGCCAGCAGCTTGGAGGCGGGGGTAGGAAGGTATGGCTACACCTTC. Protein sequence: CASSLEAGVGRYGYTF.

The chain carries TRBV4-1 and TRBJ2-5; 11 bases are a match to TRBD2. The CDR3 is made up of 17 amino acids. After removal of 0 bases from V and 0 bases from J, the junction contained 3 bases not matched to a gene. Germline CDR1 MGHRA, CDR2 YSYEKL. The CDR3 protein is CASSQESTSGNQETQYF. The CDR3 coding sequence is TGCGCCAGCAGCCAAGAATCGACTAGCGGGAACCAAGAGACCCAGTACTTC.

The chain uses TRBV7-3 and TRBJ2-1, with TRBD2 matching over 16 bases. Germline CDR1 reads SGHTA; CDR2 reads FQGTGA. CDR3 length: 18 residues. V shed 4 bases, J shed 6 bases, and the junction held 9 bases outside the gene matches. CDR3 sequence (DNA): TGTGCCAGCAGCTGGCCCGGGACTAGCGGGAGGGCCCTCAATGAGCAGTTCTTC. Encoded protein: CASSWPGTSGRALNEQFF.

This clone was picked up a small number of times. V gene TRBV19 combines with J gene TRBJ1-2; D uncertain. The CDR3 totals 12 residues. V lost 10 bases to trimming and J lost 8 bases, with 17 bases between them. Germline V gives CDR1 LNHDA, CDR2 SQIVND (reference sequence). The CDR3 DNA reads TGTGCCACCCAAACGCCGGTGTGGGGCTACACCTTC. This gives the protein CATQTPVWGYTF.

This chain connects TRBV19 to TRBJ1-2; D is unclear. Germline assignment: CDR1 LNHDA and CDR2 SQIVND (reference sequence). The CDR3 loop spans 12 amino acids. V lost 0 bases, J lost 7 bases, and 6 bases lay in between. The CDR3 sequence is CASSIDGAGYTF. The CDR3 DNA reads as TGTGCCAGTAGTATAGACGGTGCTGGCTACACCTTC.

The chain couples TRBV7-2 to TRBJ1-1; tentative D call: TRBD1 (5 bases). Germline assignment: CDR1 SGHTA and CDR2 FQGNSA. This CDR3 spans 15 amino acids. V dropped 1 base and J dropped 3 bases, with 12 bases sitting between them. This CDR3 reads CASSLDGTADTEAFF. CDR3 in DNA: TGTGCCAGCAGCTTAGACGGGACTGCGGACACTGAAGCTTTCTTT. The variable domain in full, completed from reference TRBV7-2 and TRBJ1-1, reads GAGVSQSPSNKVTEKGKDVELRCDPISGHTALYWYRQSLGQGLEFLIYFQGNSAPDKSGLPSDRFSAERTGGSVSTLTIQRTQQEDSAVYLCASSLDGTADTEAFFGQGTRLTVV.